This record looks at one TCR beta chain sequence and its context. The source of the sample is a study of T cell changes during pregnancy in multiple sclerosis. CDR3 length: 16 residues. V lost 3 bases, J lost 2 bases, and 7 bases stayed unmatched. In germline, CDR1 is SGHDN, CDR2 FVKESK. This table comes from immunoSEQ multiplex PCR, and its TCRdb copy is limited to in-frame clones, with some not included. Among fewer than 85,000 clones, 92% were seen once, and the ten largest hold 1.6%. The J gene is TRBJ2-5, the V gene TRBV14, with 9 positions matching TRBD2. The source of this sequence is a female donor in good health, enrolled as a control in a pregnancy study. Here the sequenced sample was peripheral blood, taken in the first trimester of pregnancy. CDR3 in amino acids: CASSHLAGGTQETQYF. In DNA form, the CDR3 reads TGTGCCAGCAGCCATCTCGCGGGGGGGACTCAAGAGACCCAGTACTTC.